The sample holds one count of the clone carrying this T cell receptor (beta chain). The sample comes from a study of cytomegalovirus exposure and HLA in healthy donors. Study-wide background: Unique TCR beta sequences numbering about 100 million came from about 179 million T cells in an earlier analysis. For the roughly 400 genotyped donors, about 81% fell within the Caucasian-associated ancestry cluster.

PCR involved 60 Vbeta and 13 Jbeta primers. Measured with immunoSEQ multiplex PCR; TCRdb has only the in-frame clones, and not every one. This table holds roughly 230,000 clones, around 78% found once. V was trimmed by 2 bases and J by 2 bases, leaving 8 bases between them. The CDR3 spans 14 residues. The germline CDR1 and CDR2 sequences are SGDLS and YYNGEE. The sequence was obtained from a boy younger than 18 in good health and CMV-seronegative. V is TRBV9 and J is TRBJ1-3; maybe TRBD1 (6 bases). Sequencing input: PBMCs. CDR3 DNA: TGTGCCAGCAGCGTGGGGGCTACTGGAAACACCATATATTTT. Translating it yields CASSVGATGNTIYF. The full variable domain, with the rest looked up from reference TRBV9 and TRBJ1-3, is DSGVTQTPKHLITATGQRVTLRCSPRSGDLSVYWYQQSLDQGLQFLIQYYNGEERAKGNILERFSAQQFPDLHSELNLSSLELGDSALYFCASSVGATGNTIYFGEGSWLTVV.